The 29 T cell receptor beta chains reported below all come from one sample, sequenced in a study of T-cell memory formation after mild COVID-19. One entry per CDR3 protein results from TCRdb running MiXCR on the 5' RACE reads. The sample has 450,000 or so distinct CDR3 sequences, 25% seen once. Specimen: PBMCs or a T cell subset sorted from them (not recorded which). All receptors come from an adult woman who had mild COVID-19 (a few samples of this study predate the infection). Cell type and time point are not known.

The rearrangement links TRBV7-6 to TRBJ2-7; 7 nucleotides agree with TRBD1. The CDR3 consists of 15 residues. The ends lost 4 bases at V and 2 bases at J; junction bases unmatched: 8. Looked up from germline, CDR1 is SGHVS and CDR2 is FNYEAQ. The CDR3 protein is CASSYRTGGTYEQYF. The CDR3 nucleotides are TGTGCCAGCAGCTACCGGACAGGAGGAACCTACGAGCAGTACTTC.

This sequence joins TRBV7-2 and TRBJ2-5; 14 positions agree with TRBD2. CDR1 SGHTA and CDR2 FQGNSA come from the germline V gene. This CDR3 region has 17 residues. Germline trimming cut 5 bases from V and 5 bases from J; bases unmatched to any gene: 10. The CDR3 bases are TGTGCCAGCAGCCAAGGCCCCGGGACTAGCGGGAGTGAGACCCAGTACTTC. Its protein product is CASSQGPGTSGSETQYF.

This clonotype was counted a few times. J is TRBJ2-1 and V is TRBV29-1; 7 positions match TRBD1. This CDR3 contains 15 residues. Unmatched junction bases numbered 9, after V lost 2 bases and J lost 5 bases. Germline CDR1 and CDR2: SQVTM and ANQGSEA. The CDR3 protein is CSVESTGVGDNEQFF. The DNA of the CDR3 is TGCAGCGTTGAATCAACAGGGGTGGGTGACAATGAGCAGTTCTTC.

The gene calls are TRBV19 and TRBJ1-5; 11 bases are shared with TRBD1. V lost 6 bases to trimming and J lost 4 bases; unmatched junction nucleotides: 5. Germline values: CDR1 LNHDA, CDR2 SQIVND (reference sequence). This CDR3 has 15 residues. The DNA of the CDR3 is TGTGCCAGTAGCCCCGGGACAGGGGGTAATCAGCCCCAGCATTTT. It codes for CASSPGTGGNQPQHF. The whole variable domain, remainder taken from reference TRBV19 and TRBJ1-5, is DGGITQSPKYLFRKEGQNVTLSCEQNLNHDAMYWYRQDPGQGLRLIYYSQIVNDFQKGDIAEGYSVSREKKESFPLTVTSAQKNPTAFYLCASSPGTGGNQPQHFGDGTRLSIL.

There are a few counts of this clonotype. The chain carries TRBV6-2 or TRBV6-3 and TRBJ2-7, with unresolved D. There are 14 residues in the CDR3. Germline V CDR1 and CDR2: MNHEY, SVGEGT. The germline V and J ends were trimmed by 6 bases and 2 bases, with 14 bases remaining between them. This chain's CDR3 is CASRLTMGTYEQYF. CDR3 nucleotide sequence: TGTGCCAGCAGACTAACAATGGGGACCTACGAGCAGTACTTC.

This clonotype was seen only a few times. The chain links TRBV7-3 to TRBJ2-6, with D hard to call. V dropped 0 bases and J dropped 0 bases, with 6 bases sitting between them. Germline V gene data show CDR1 as SGHTA and CDR2 as FQGTGA. There are 16 residues in the CDR3. CDR3 nucleotide sequence: TGTGCCAGCAGCTTAACGCAGTACTCTGGGGCCAACGTCCTGACTTTC. Residues: CASSLTQYSGANVLTF.

This clonotype occurred a few times. This rearrangement joins TRBV12-3 or TRBV12-4 to TRBJ2-3; 11 bases align to TRBD1. J lost 5 bases, V lost 3 bases, and 7 bases had no gene match. The CDR3 contains 16 residues. CDR3 sequence: CASSLGDRGFKDTQYF. For the CDR3, the DNA is TGTGCCAGCAGTTTGGGGGACAGGGGGTTTAAAGATACGCAGTATTTT.

This clonotype was seen only a few times. The chain uses TRBV30 and TRBJ2-3, with 10 bases lining up with TRBD2. J gave up 5 bases and V 5 bases, and 7 bases lay outside the gene matches. Germline-derived CDR1 and CDR2 are GTSNPN and SVGIG (reference sequence). CDR3 length: 14 amino acids. CDR3 DNA sequence: TGTGCCTGGCGGCTAGCGGGAGTAGGAGATACGCAGTATTTT. The encoded protein is CAWRLAGVGDTQYF.

The DNA of the CDR3 is TGTGCCAGCAGTAAAGGGGATTTCCAAGAGACCCAGTACTTC. This translates into CASSKGDFQETQYF. V gene TRBV5-5 combines with J gene TRBJ2-5, with D possibly being TRBD1 (5 bases). Trimming stripped 5 bases from V and 1 base from J, with 12 bases between. Germline lookup yields CDR1 SGHKS and CDR2 YYEKEE (reference sequence). The CDR3 totals 14 residues.

This clonotype was detected only once. The CDR3 sequence: CASTWTLSSGANVLTF. CDR3 sequence (DNA): TGTGCCAGCACCTGGACCCTCTCCTCTGGGGCCAACGTCCTGACTTTC. This sequence joins TRBV6-5 and TRBJ2-6; D unresolved. The CDR3 has 16 residues. Germline V CDR1 and CDR2: MNHEY, SVGAGI. Trimming left V 7 bases short and J 0 bases short, with 13 bases between.

The CDR3 nucleotides are TGCAGTGCTGTCGACGCTGGGACAGTCCACTACGAGCAGTACTTC. Translated: CSAVDAGTVHYEQYF. The rearrangement links TRBV20-1 to TRBJ2-7; 7 bases match TRBD1. There are 15 residues in the CDR3. After removal of 5 bases from V and 3 bases from J, the junction contained 13 bases not matched to a gene. Germline V gives CDR1 DFQATT, CDR2 SNEGSKA (reference sequence).

The V and J genes are TRBV15 and TRBJ1-2, with TRBD1 as a possible D gene (6 bases). The V end lost 1 base, the J end lost 7 bases, and 16 bases lay between the germline ends. From germline, CDR1 is LNHNV and CDR2 YYDKDF (reference sequence). This CDR3 has 15 residues. This CDR3 is CATSRVPGDLAGYTF. CDR3 bases: TGTGCCACCAGCAGAGTTCCAGGGGATTTAGCTGGCTACACCTTC.

The rearrangement uses TRBV5-4 and TRBJ1-2, with no clear D. Deletions cut 4 bases from V and 0 bases from J, with 16 bases between. Germline V gene lookup returns CDR1 SGHNT and CDR2 YYREEE (reference sequence). The CDR3 is made up of 16 amino acids. The CDR3 DNA reads TGTGCCAGCAGCCTCGTTCGAGGGTCAGCTAACTATGGCTACACCTTC. Its translation: CASSLVRGSANYGYTF.

This clonotype came up a few times. DNA of the CDR3: TGCAGCGTTGTGTGGGGAGAAGAGACCCAGTACTTC. Its protein product is CSVVWGEETQYF. This chain joins TRBV29-1 and TRBJ2-5, with a tentative D call TRBD2 (5 bases). Trimming cost V 4 bases and J 3 bases, with 9 bases left between them. Per germline, CDR1 SQVTM and CDR2 ANQGSEA. The CDR3 spans 12 residues.

The sample holds a few counts of this clonotype. The chain combines TRBV20-1 with TRBJ2-7, with 8 bases aligning to TRBD2. CDR1 and CDR2 (germline): DFQATT, SNEGSKA (reference sequence). The CDR3 covers 14 residues. Losses at the gene ends were 5 bases for V and 2 bases for J; bases not matched to a gene: 8. In DNA form, the CDR3 reads TGCAGTGCTTACACTAGCGGCCTAACCTACGAGCAGTACTTC. It translates to CSAYTSGLTYEQYF.

This clonotype came up a few times. The genes are TRBV6-2 or TRBV6-3 and TRBJ2-1; maybe TRBD2 (6 bases). The CDR3 totals 17 residues. Germline CDR1 MNHEY, CDR2 SVGEGT. Trimming took off 6 bases at V and 4 bases at J, with 22 bases between the two ends. The DNA of the CDR3 is TGTGCCAGCAGCCTCACGGCTACTAGCAATAAGTACAATGAGCAGTTCTTC. Its translation: CASSLTATSNKYNEQFF.

V and J are TRBV3-1 and TRBJ2-1; D is ambiguous. CDR3 length: 14 residues. In germline, CDR1 is LGHDT, CDR2 YNNKEL (reference sequence). Trimming stripped 1 base from V and 3 bases from J, with 7 bases between. The CDR3 protein is CASSQGRFYNEQFF. CDR3 DNA: TGTGCCAGCAGCCAAGGCAGATTCTACAATGAGCAGTTCTTC.

This clonotype was observed many times. The chain combines TRBV4-2 with TRBJ2-1; D is ambiguous. Trimming took off 1 base at V and 8 bases at J, with 9 bases between the two ends. CDR3 length: 13 residues. The germline V gene encodes CDR1 LGHNA and CDR2 YNFKEQ. The CDR3 DNA follows: TGTGCCAGCAGCCAAGGAAAAAGCGATGAGCAGTTCTTC. Its protein is CASSQGKSDEQFF.

The chain combines TRBV10-3 with TRBJ1-1, with unresolved D. Deletions cut 6 bases from V and 4 bases from J, with 6 bases between. The CDR3 spans 11 residues. The germline V gene has CDR1 ENHRY and CDR2 SYGVKD. The CDR3 region has the DNA TGTGCCATCAGGTTGGGCACTGAAGCTTTCTTT. The encoded protein is CAIRLGTEAFF.

This clonotype showed up just a few times. DNA for the CDR3: TGTGCCACCAGTGATCCCGGGACTAGCGGGAGAAGGGATGAGCAGTTCTTC. Translated: CATSDPGTSGRRDEQFF. V and J are TRBV24-1 and TRBJ2-1, with TRBD2 identical over 14 bases. The CDR3 runs to 17 residues. The trim removed 3 bases at V and 8 bases at J, leaving 8 bases unmatched. CDR1 and CDR2 (germline): KGHDR, SFDVKD.

This chain joins TRBV7-9 and TRBJ2-2; 9 bases are a match to TRBD2. Germline V gene lookup returns CDR1 SEHNR and CDR2 FQNEAQ (reference sequence). The length of the CDR3 is 16 residues. The V and J ends lost 5 bases and 0 bases, in that order; junction bases with no gene match: 4. CDR3 in DNA: TGTGCCAGCAGCACTAGCGGGCCCCCGAACACCGGGGAGCTGTTTTTT. It codes for CASSTSGPPNTGELFF.

This clonotype has just a few counts. This sequence joins TRBV20-1 and TRBJ2-3; TRBD1 matches at 7 bases. CDR1 is DFQATT, CDR2 SNEGSKA, per germline (reference sequence). The CDR3 has 14 residues. The ends lost 2 bases at V and 6 bases at J; junction bases unmatched: 8. CDR3 nucleotide sequence: TGCAGTGCTAGACCTAGCACAGGGGTGGATACGCAGTATTTT. Amino acid sequence: CSARPSTGVDTQYF.

This clonotype was seen ten or more times. The chain joins TRBV5-1 to TRBJ2-3; TRBD1 aligns across 10 bases. Germline loops: CDR1 SGHRS, CDR2 YFSETQ. The V and J ends lost 4 bases and 1 base, in that order; junction bases with no gene match: 3. This CDR3 contains 15 residues. CDR3 DNA: TGCGCCAGCAGCCCCGGACAGGGGGGCACAGATACGCAGTATTTT. This sequence encodes CASSPGQGGTDTQYF.

The chain links TRBV7-9 to TRBJ2-1, with 8 bases aligning to TRBD2. J lost 5 bases, V lost 1 base, and 7 bases had no gene match. This CDR3 has 16 amino acids. Germline CDR1 and CDR2: SEHNR and FQNEAQ (reference sequence). The CDR3 DNA is TGTGCCAGCAGCTTAGTGGTCGGGGGGGAGGACAATGAGCAGTTCTTC. Protein sequence: CASSLVVGGEDNEQFF.

J is TRBJ2-5 and V is TRBV20-1; 8 bases fit TRBD1. Germline loops: CDR1 DFQATT, CDR2 SNEGSKA (reference sequence). The CDR3 covers 13 residues. J gave up 5 bases and V 6 bases, and 8 bases lay outside the gene matches. The CDR3 loop reads CSARTGNWETQYF. CDR3 DNA sequence: TGCAGTGCGAGGACAGGGAATTGGGAGACCCAGTACTTC.

This rearrangement joins TRBV3-1 to TRBJ1-5; D ambiguous. The CDR3 sequence is 16 residues long. CDR1 LGHDT and CDR2 YNNKEL come from the germline V gene (reference sequence). V was pared by 1 base and J by 7 bases, with 17 bases between. CDR3 nucleotides: TGTGCCAGCAGCCAAGGCGAAGGAGGATCCTACCAGCCCCAGCATTTT. Its translation: CASSQGEGGSYQPQHF.

CDR3 region: CSASLRLAGDDEQYF. DNA for the CDR3: TGCAGTGCTAGCCTCAGACTAGCGGGAGATGATGAGCAGTACTTC. The chain uses TRBV20-1 and TRBJ2-7; 12 bases are a match to TRBD2. Germline V CDR1 and CDR2: DFQATT, SNEGSKA (reference sequence). J gave up 7 bases and V 3 bases, and 10 bases lay outside the gene matches. This CDR3 has 15 amino acids.

This clonotype was counted a single time. The V call is TRBV5-1, the J call TRBJ2-7, with a possible D match to TRBD2 (5 bases). This CDR3 has 16 residues. Germline V gene data show CDR1 as SGHRS and CDR2 as YFSETQ. V was clipped by 4 bases and J by 0 bases, with 17 bases between them. The CDR3 nucleotides are TGCGCCAGCAGCGTCTCCGGCGGGTTTAGCTCCTACGAGCAGTACTTC. Translated: CASSVSGGFSSYEQYF.

Notes on this clonotype: At one boundary the junction diverges from the germline segment, which might be a read error. This sequence joins TRBV7-9 and TRBJ2-1; the match to TRBD2 covers 7 bases. CDR1 and CDR2 from the germline V gene are SEHNR and FQNEAQ (reference sequence). CDR3 length equals 18 residues. The CDR3 loop is CASSLGRSSGPRDNEQFF. In nucleotides, the CDR3 is TGTGCCAGCAGTTTAGGGCGGTCTAGCGGACCCCGGGACAATGAGCAGTTCTTC.